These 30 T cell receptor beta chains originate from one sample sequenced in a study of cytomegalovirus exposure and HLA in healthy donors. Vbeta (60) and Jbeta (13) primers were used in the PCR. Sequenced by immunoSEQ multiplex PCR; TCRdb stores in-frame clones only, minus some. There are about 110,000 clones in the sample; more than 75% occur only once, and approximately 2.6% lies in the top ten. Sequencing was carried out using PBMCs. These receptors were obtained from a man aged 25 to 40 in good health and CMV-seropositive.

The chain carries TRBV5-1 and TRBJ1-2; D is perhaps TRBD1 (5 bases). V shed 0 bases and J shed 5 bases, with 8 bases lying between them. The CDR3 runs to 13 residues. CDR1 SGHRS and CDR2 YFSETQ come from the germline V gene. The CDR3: CASSLVQEYGYTF. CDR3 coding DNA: TGCGCCAGCAGCTTGGTACAGGAGTATGGCTACACCTTC.

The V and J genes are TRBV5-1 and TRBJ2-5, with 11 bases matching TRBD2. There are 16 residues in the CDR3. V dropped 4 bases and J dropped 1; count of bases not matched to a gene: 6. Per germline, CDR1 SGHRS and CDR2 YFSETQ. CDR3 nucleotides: TGCGCCAGCAGCAAAGGGACTAGCGGAACCCAAGAGACCCAGTACTTC. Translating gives CASSKGTSGTQETQYF.

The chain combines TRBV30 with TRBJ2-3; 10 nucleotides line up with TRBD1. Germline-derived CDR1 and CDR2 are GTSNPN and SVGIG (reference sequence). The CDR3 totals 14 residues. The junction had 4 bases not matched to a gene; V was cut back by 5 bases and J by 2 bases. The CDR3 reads CAWGRQGATDTQYF. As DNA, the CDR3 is TGTGCCTGGGGGAGACAGGGGGCCACAGATACGCAGTATTTT.

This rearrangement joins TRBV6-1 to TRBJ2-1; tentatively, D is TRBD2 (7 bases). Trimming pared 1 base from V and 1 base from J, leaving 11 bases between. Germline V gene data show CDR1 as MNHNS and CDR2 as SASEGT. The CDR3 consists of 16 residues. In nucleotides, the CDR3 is TGTGCCAGCAGTGAAGGGGGGGGCCCATCCTACAATGAGCAGTTCTTC. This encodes CASSEGGGPSYNEQFF.

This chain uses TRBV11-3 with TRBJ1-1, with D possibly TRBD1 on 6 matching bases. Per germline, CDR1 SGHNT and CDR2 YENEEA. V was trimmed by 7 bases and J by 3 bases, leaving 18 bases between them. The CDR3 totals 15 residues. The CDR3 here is CASNPGGPGYTEAFF. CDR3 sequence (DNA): TGTGCCAGCAACCCGGGGGGGCCGGGGTACACTGAAGCTTTCTTT.

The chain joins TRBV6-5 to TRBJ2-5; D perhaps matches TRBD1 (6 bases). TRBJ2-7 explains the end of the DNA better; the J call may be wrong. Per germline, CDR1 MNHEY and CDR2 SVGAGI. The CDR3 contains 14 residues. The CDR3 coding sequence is TGTGCCAGCAGGGAAACAGGGATTCCCTACGAGCAGTACTTC. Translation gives CASRETGIPYEQYF.

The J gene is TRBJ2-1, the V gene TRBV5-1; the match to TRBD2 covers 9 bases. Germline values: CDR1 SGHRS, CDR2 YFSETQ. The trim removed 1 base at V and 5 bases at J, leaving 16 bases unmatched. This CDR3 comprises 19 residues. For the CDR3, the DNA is TGCGCCAGCAGCTTGAACCAGCGGGGGGCCTTAATAGGAAACAATGAGCAGTTCTTC. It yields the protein CASSLNQRGALIGNNEQFF.

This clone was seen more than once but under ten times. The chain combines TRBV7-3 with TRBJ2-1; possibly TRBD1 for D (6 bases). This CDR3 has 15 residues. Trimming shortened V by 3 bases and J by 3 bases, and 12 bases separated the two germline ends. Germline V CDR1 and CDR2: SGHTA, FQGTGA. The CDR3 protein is CASSFGQSFYNEQFF. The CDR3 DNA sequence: TGTGCCAGCAGCTTTGGACAGTCCTTCTACAATGAGCAGTTCTTC.

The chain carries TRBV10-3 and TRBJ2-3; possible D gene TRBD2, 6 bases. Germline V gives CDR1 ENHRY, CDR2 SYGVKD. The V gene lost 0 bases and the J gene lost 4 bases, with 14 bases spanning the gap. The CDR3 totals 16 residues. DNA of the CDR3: TGTGCCATCAGTGAGTCAACTAGCAGGTTCCCAGATACGCAGTATTTT. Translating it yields CAISESTSRFPDTQYF.

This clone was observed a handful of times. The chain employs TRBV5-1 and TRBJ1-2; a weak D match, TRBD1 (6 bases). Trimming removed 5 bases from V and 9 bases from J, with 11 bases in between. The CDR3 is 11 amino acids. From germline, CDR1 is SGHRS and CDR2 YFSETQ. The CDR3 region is CASREGQSYTF. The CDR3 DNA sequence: TGCGCCAGCAGGGAAGGACAGAGCTACACCTTC.

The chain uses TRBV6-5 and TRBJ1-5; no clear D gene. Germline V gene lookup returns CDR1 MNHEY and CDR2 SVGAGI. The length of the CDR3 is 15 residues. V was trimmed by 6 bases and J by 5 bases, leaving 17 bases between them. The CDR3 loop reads CASSPGAGGDQPQHF. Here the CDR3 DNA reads TGTGCCAGCAGCCCGGGTGCGGGAGGTGATCAGCCCCAGCATTTT.

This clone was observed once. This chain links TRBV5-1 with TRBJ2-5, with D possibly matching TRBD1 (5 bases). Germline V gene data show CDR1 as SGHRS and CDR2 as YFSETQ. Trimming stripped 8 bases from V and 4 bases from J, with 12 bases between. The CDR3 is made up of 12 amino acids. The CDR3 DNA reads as TGCGCCAGTGCCAGGGTCGCAGAGACCCAGTACTTC. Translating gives CASARVAETQYF. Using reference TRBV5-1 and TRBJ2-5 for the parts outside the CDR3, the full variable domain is KAGVTQTPRYLIKTRGQQVTLSCSPISGHRSVSWYQQTPGQGLQFLFEYFSETQRNKGNFPGRFSGRQFSNSRSEMNVSTLELGDSALYLCASARVAETQYFGPGTRLLVL.

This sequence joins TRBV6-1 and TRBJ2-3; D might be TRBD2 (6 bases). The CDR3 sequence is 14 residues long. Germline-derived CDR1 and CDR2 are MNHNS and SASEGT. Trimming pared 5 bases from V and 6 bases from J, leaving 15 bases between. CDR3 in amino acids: CASSQESLADTQYF. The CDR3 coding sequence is TGTGCCAGCAGTCAGGAAAGCCTAGCGGATACGCAGTATTTT.

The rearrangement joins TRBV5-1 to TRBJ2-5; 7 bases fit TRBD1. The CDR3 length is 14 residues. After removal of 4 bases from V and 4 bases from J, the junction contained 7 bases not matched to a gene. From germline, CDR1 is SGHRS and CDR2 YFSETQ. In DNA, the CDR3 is TGCGCCAGCAGCCAGACAGGGTTTCTAGAGACCCAGTACTTC. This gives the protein CASSQTGFLETQYF.

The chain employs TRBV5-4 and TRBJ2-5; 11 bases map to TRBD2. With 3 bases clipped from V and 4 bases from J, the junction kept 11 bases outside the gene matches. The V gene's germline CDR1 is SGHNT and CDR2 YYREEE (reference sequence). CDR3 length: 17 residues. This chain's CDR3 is CASSSLSGGEGGETQYF. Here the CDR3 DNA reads TGTGCCAGCAGCTCGCTTAGCGGGGGGGAAGGTGGAGAGACCCAGTACTTC.

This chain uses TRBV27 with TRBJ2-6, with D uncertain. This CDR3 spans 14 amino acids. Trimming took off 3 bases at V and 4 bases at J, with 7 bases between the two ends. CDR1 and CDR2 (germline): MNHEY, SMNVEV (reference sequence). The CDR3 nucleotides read TGTGCCAGCAGTTTCTATCAAGGGGCCAACGTCCTGACTTTC. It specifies CASSFYQGANVLTF.

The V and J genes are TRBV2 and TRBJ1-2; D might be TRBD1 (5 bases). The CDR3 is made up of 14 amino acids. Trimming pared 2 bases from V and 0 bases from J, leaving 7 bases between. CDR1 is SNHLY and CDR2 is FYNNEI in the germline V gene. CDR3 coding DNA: TGTGCCAGCAGTGAACAGGGCCCTAACTATGGCTACACCTTC. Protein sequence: CASSEQGPNYGYTF.

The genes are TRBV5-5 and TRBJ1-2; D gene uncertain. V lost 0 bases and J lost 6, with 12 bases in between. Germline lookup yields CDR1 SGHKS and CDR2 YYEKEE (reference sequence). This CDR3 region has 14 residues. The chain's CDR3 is CASSLAAVINGYTF. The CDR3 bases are TGTGCCAGCAGCTTGGCCGCGGTGATCAATGGCTACACCTTC.

The CDR3 nucleotides read TGTGCCAGCCTAGTTCCGGTTGGCACTGAAGCTTTCTTT. Its translation: CASLVPVGTEAFF. The V gene is TRBV6-1, the J gene TRBJ1-1; D is unclear. V was clipped by 8 bases and J by 4 bases, with 14 bases between them. The germline V gene has CDR1 MNHNS and CDR2 SASEGT. There are 13 residues in the CDR3.

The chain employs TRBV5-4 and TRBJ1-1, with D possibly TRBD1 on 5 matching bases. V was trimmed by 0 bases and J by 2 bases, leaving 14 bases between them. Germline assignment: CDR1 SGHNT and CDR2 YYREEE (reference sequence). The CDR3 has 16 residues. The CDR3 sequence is CASSLDVRTLNTEAFF. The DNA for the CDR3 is TGTGCCAGCAGCTTGGATGTTAGGACACTTAACACTGAAGCTTTCTTT.

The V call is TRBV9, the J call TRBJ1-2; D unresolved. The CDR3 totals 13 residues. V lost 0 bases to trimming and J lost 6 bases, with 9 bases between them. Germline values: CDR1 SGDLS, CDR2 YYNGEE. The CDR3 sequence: CASSVDSINGYTF. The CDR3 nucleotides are TGTGCCAGCAGCGTAGACAGTATTAATGGCTACACCTTC.

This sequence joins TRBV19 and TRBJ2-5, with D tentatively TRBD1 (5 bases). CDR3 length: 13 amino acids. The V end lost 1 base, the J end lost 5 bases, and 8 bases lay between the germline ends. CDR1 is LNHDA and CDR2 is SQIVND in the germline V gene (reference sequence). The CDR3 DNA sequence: TGTGCCAGTAGTATAGGACAGAGGGAGACCCAGTACTTC. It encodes CASSIGQRETQYF.

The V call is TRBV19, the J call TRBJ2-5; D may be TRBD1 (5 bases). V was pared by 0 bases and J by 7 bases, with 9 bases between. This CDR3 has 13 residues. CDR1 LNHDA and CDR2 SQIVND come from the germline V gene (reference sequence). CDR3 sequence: CASSIDRVGTQYF. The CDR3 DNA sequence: TGTGCCAGTAGTATAGACAGGGTGGGGACCCAGTACTTC. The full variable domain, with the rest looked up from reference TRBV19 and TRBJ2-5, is DGGITQSPKYLFRKEGQNVTLSCEQNLNHDAMYWYRQDPGQGLRLIYYSQIVNDFQKGDIAEGYSVSREKKESFPLTVTSAQKNPTAFYLCASSIDRVGTQYFGPGTRLLVL.

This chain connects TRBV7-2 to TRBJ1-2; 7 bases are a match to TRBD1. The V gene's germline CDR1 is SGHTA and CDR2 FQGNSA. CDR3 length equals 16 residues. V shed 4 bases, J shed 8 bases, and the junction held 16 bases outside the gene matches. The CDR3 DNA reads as TGTGCCAGCAGCTCGGACGACCAGGGGGTCCGATTGGGCTACACCTTC. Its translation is CASSSDDQGVRLGYTF.

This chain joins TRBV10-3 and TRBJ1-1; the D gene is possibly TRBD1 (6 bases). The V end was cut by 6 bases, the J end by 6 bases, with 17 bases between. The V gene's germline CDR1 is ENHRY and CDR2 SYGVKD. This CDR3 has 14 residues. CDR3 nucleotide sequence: TGTGCCATCAGCGAAAAACAGGGTAAACCTGAAGCTTTCTTT. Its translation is CAISEKQGKPEAFF.

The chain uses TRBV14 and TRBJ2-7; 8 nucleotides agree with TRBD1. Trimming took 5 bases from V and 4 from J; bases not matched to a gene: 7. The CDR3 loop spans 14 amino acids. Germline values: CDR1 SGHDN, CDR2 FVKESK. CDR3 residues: CASSMGQVGYEQYF. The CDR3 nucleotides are TGTGCCAGCAGCATGGGACAGGTCGGGTACGAGCAGTACTTC. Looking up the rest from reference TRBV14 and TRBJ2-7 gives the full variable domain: EAGVTQFPSHSVIEKGQTVTLRCDPISGHDNLYWYRRVMGKEIKFLLHFVKESKQDESGMPNNRFLAERTGGTYSTLKVQPAELEDSGVYFCASSMGQVGYEQYFGPGTRLTVT.

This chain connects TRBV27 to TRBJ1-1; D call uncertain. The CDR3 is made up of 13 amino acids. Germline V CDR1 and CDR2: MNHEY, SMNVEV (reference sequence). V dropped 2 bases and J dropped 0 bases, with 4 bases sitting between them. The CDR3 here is CASSLTMNTEAFF. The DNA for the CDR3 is TGTGCCAGCAGTTTAACAATGAACACTGAAGCTTTCTTT.

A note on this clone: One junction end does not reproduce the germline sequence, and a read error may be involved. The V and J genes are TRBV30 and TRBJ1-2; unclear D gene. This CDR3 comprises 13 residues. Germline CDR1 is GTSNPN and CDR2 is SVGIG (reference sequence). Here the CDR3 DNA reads TGTGCCTGGAGTGTATTAGCTAACTATGGCTACGCCTTC. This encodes CAWSVLANYGYAF.

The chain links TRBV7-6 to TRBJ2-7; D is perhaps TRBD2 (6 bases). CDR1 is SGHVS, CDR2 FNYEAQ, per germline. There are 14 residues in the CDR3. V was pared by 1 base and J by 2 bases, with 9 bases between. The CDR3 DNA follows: TGTGCCAGCAGCTTAGGGGGAGGCACCTACGAGCAGTACTTC. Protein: CASSLGGGTYEQYF. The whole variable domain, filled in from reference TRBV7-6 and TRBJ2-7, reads GAGVSQSPRYKVTKRGQDVALRCDPISGHVSLYWYRQALGQGPEFLTYFNYEAQQDKSGLPNDRFSAERPEGSISTLTIQRTEQRDSAMYRCASSLGGGTYEQYFGPGTRLTVT.

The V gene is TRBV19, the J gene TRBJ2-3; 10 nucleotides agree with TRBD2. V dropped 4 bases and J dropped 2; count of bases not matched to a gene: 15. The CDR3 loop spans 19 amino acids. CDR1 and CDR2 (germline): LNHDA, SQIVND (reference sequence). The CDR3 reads CASSSTSGALLKLTDTQYF. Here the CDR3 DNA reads TGTGCCAGTAGTAGTACTAGCGGGGCGTTATTGAAACTCACAGATACGCAGTATTTT.